The 22 T cell receptor beta chains reported below all come from one sample, sequenced in a study of cytotoxic CD8 clonotypes in ibrutinib-treated CLL. Profiling relied on immunoSEQ multiplex PCR, and the TCRdb table lists in-frame clones only, not all of them. The sample gives 110,000 to 150,000 clones, approximately 75% of which show up once; less than 30% is in the top ten. This material consisted of PBMCs, taken after 12 months of ibrutinib treatment. The receptors originated from a human donor with chronic lymphocytic leukemia.

This chain connects TRBV18 to TRBJ1-4; perhaps TRBD1 as D (5 bases). Deletions cut 2 bases from V and 5 bases from J, with 12 bases between. CDR3 length: 15 residues. Germline-derived CDR1 and CDR2 are KGHSH and LQKENI. The CDR3 protein is CASSPGAGRNEKLFF. For the CDR3, the DNA is TGTGCCAGCTCACCAGGGGCAGGGAGGAATGAAAAACTGTTTTTT.

The chain uses TRBV7-9 and TRBJ1-2; D is unresolved. Looked up from germline, CDR1 is SEHNR and CDR2 is FQNEAQ (reference sequence). V dropped 0 bases and J dropped 5 bases, with 13 bases sitting between them. The CDR3 is made up of 15 amino acids. The CDR3 bases are TGTGCCAGCAGCTTAGCTGGATCCTGGGGTTATGGCTACACCTTC. Translating gives CASSLAGSWGYGYTF.

The chain has TRBV19 and TRBJ2-7; D could derive from TRBD1 or TRBD2 (6 bases each). With 5 bases removed from V and 6 bases from J, the gap between germline ends came to 20 bases. Germline CDR1 reads LNHDA; CDR2 reads SQIVND (reference sequence). The CDR3 covers 15 residues. The CDR3 protein is CASSLLGTEGGEQYF. CDR3 bases: TGTGCCAGTAGTTTACTGGGGACGGAGGGGGGCGAGCAGTACTTC.

A few counts support this clone. V and J are TRBV27 and TRBJ1-2, with TRBD1 matching over 8 bases. The CDR3 has 15 amino acids. V lost 6 bases to trimming and J lost 5 bases; unmatched junction nucleotides: 11. Looked up from germline, CDR1 is MNHEY and CDR2 is SMNVEV (reference sequence). CDR3 region: CASRPETGAEYGYTF. In DNA form, the CDR3 reads TGTGCCAGCAGACCGGAGACAGGGGCTGAATATGGCTACACCTTC.

The chain joins TRBV27 to TRBJ1-2; a weak D match, TRBD1 (5 bases). The CDR3 runs 13 residues. V was clipped by 5 bases and J by 2 bases, with 9 bases between them. Germline V gives CDR1 MNHEY, CDR2 SMNVEV (reference sequence). As DNA, the CDR3 is TGTGCCAGCAGTCAGGGTCCCAACTATGGCTACACCTTC. Its translation is CASSQGPNYGYTF.

The chain has TRBV28 and TRBJ2-3; 8 bases are shared with TRBD1. V shed 6 bases and J 4 bases; nucleotides not matched to a gene: 6. Germline values: CDR1 MDHEN, CDR2 SYDVKM. CDR3 size: 14 residues. The DNA of the CDR3 is TGTGCCAGCAGCCTCCAGGGGGCAGCAGATACGCAGTATTTT. Translation gives CASSLQGAADTQYF. The variable domain in full, with the rest retrieved from reference TRBV28 and TRBJ2-3, is DVKVTQSSRYLVKRTGEKVFLECVQDMDHENMFWYRQDPGLGLRLIYFSYDVKMKEKGDIPEGYSVSREKKERFSLILESASTNQTSMYLCASSLQGAADTQYFGPGTRLTVL.

The sample holds a few counts of this clone. The CDR3 region has the DNA TGCGCCAGCAGGATGGCTGAAGCTTTCTTT. Translation: CASRMAEAFF. The V call is TRBV23-1, the J call TRBJ1-1, with D unclear. TRBV23-1 is noted as an ORF with a role that remains uncertain. The CDR3 is 10 amino acids. V was pared by 6 bases and J by 6 bases, with 5 bases between.

The chain employs TRBV7-2 and TRBJ1-3; no definite D call. There are 15 residues in the CDR3. In germline, CDR1 is SGHTA, CDR2 FQGNSA. Between the trimmed V and J ends, which lost 0 bases and 1 base, there was a span of 7 bases. The CDR3 region has the DNA TGTGCCAGCAGCTTAGCAGGGATTTCTGGAAACACCATATATTTT. The encoded protein is CASSLAGISGNTIYF.

The chain combines TRBV13 with TRBJ2-1; TRBD2 matches at 7 bases. Germline V gives CDR1 PRHDT, CDR2 FYEKMQ (reference sequence). The CDR3 is 14 amino acids. V lost 5 bases to trimming and J lost 0 bases; unmatched junction nucleotides: 1. Here the CDR3 reads CASSAGVSYNEQFF. In nucleotides, the CDR3 is TGTGCCAGCAGCGCGGGAGTCTCCTACAATGAGCAGTTCTTC.

Only one count was recorded for this clone. The gene calls are TRBV11-2 and TRBJ2-3; D is uncertain. Per the germline V gene, CDR1 is SGHAT and CDR2 is FQNNGV. The V end lost 6 bases, the J end lost 3 bases, and 13 bases lay between the germline ends. The CDR3 runs to 14 residues. The CDR3 reads CASSIWVLTDTQYF. Written as DNA, the CDR3 is TGTGCCAGCAGTATCTGGGTGCTTACAGATACGCAGTATTTT.

This chain uses TRBV7-6 with TRBJ1-1; D possibly corresponds to TRBD1 (5 bases). Germline assignment: CDR1 SGHVS and CDR2 FNYEAQ. Trimming cost V 5 bases and J 2 bases, with 15 bases left between them. This CDR3 contains 15 residues. The CDR3 is CASSPSGGTNTEAFF. The DNA for the CDR3 is TGTGCCAGCAGCCCCTCGGGGGGGACCAACACTGAAGCTTTCTTT. Supplemented by reference TRBV7-6 and TRBJ1-1, the full variable domain reads GAGVSQSPRYKVTKRGQDVALRCDPISGHVSLYWYRQALGQGPEFLTYFNYEAQQDKSGLPNDRFSAERPEGSISTLTIQRTEQRDSAMYRCASSPSGGTNTEAFFGQGTRLTVV.

In its sample, this clone was seen a few times. The rearrangement uses TRBV5-1 and TRBJ2-3; possibly TRBD2 for D (6 bases). The CDR3 loop spans 17 amino acids. Germline CDR1 reads SGHRS; CDR2 reads YFSETQ. V was pared by 9 bases and J by 0 bases, with 23 bases between. This CDR3 reads CATRRGNLASSTDTQYF. In DNA, the CDR3 is TGCGCCACCCGCCGGGGGAACTTAGCGTCGAGCACAGATACGCAGTATTTT.

This clone has only a few counts. V is TRBV30 and J is TRBJ1-5, with D possibly TRBD1 on 5 matching bases. The germline V gene encodes CDR1 GTSNPN and CDR2 SVGIG (reference sequence). Deletions cut 4 bases from V and 2 bases from J, with 18 bases between. This CDR3 region has 16 residues. DNA for the CDR3: TGTGCCTGGACCCGGGGGGGTTTTATAGGCAATCAGCCCCAGCATTTT. Its translation: CAWTRGGFIGNQPQHF. The full variable domain, in which reference TRBV30 and TRBJ1-5 provide the parts outside the CDR3, is SQTIHQWPATLVQPVGSPLSLECTVEGTSNPNLYWYRQAAGRGLQLLFYSVGIGQISSEVPQNLSASRPQDRQFILSSKKLLLSDSGFYLCAWTRGGFIGNQPQHFGDGTRLSIL.

This chain uses TRBV7-8 with TRBJ2-2, with 7 positions matching TRBD2. V lost 7 bases to trimming and J lost 8 bases; unmatched junction nucleotides: 10. Germline assignment: CDR1 SGHVS and CDR2 FQNEAQ. The CDR3 is made up of 14 amino acids. The CDR3 DNA reads as TGTGCCAGCAAGAGAGTAGCGGGTCCGGGGGAGCTGTTTTTT. It codes for CASKRVAGPGELFF.

This clone showed up just once. This rearrangement joins TRBV28 to TRBJ2-7; D gene unclear. Per germline, CDR1 MDHEN and CDR2 SYDVKM. The V and J ends lost 3 bases and 3 bases respectively, with 6 bases between them. The CDR3 consists of 12 residues. The CDR3 DNA reads as TGTGCCAGCAGTTTGCAAGGCTACGAGCAGTACTTC. Protein: CASSLQGYEQYF.

The chain carries TRBV19 and TRBJ2-1; tentative D call: TRBD2 (7 bases). Germline assignment: CDR1 LNHDA and CDR2 SQIVND (reference sequence). The CDR3 consists of 14 residues. Trimming stripped 6 bases from V and 8 bases from J, with 17 bases between. CDR3 DNA: TGTGCCAGTAGGATACGCGGGGGCGGAGATGAGCAGTTCTTC. Translation: CASRIRGGGDEQFF.

The rearrangement links TRBV11-3 to TRBJ1-4; D is undetermined. The length of the CDR3 is 13 residues. Trimming cost V 6 bases and J 11 bases, with 16 bases left between them. Germline values: CDR1 SGHNT, CDR2 YENEEA. CDR3 in DNA: TGTGCCAGCAGAGCTATCAATTCTCGGAAACTGTTTTTT. Its protein is CASRAINSRKLFF.

The chain has TRBV10-3 and TRBJ2-7; TRBD2 is a possible D gene (5 bases). The V end lost 2 bases, the J end lost 6 bases, and 11 bases lay between the germline ends. Germline lookup yields CDR1 ENHRY and CDR2 SYGVKD. This CDR3 has 13 residues. CDR3 protein: CAISEGLIFEQYF. Here the CDR3 DNA reads TGTGCCATCAGTGAGGGACTCATCTTCGAGCAGTACTTC.

The CDR3 is CASSPVGESEQYF. CDR3 sequence (DNA): TGTGCCAGCTCACCGGTGGGGGAGTCCGAGCAGTACTTC. This chain connects TRBV18 to TRBJ2-7; the D call may be TRBD1 or TRBD2 (5 bases each). V was trimmed by 3 bases and J by 6 bases, leaving 12 bases between them. This CDR3 comprises 13 residues. Germline CDR1 reads KGHSH; CDR2 reads LQKENI.

The chain employs TRBV25-1 and TRBJ1-4; a possible D gene is TRBD1 (6 bases). CDR1 is MGHDK and CDR2 is SYGVNS in the germline V gene. CDR3 length equals 14 residues. V was trimmed by 7 bases and J by 0 bases, leaving 9 bases between them. CDR3 sequence reads: CASTEGATNEKLFF. CDR3 nucleotides: TGTGCCAGCACCGAGGGGGCAACTAATGAAAAACTGTTTTTT.

This chain links TRBV6-5 with TRBJ2-7, with TRBD1 identical over 7 bases. CDR3 size: 14 residues. V shed 4 bases and J 4 bases; nucleotides not matched to a gene: 7. CDR1 is MNHEY and CDR2 is SVGAGI in the germline V gene. The CDR3 sequence is CASSSRTGKYEQYF. The CDR3 nucleotides are TGTGCCAGCAGTTCCCGGACAGGAAAGTACGAGCAGTACTTC.

The chain is built from TRBV7-3 and TRBJ2-3; weak D call: TRBD2 (5 bases). Germline values: CDR1 SGHTA, CDR2 FQGTGA. The CDR3 loop spans 13 amino acids. V was shortened by 3 bases and J by 5 bases, with 9 bases between the two germline ends. The CDR3 nucleotides are TGTGCCAGCAGCTTGCCGGGATTAGATACGCAGTATTTT. Translated, it gives CASSLPGLDTQYF.